The rows below give T cell receptor beta chains drawn from one sample of a study of T-cell memory formation after mild COVID-19. TCRdb redid the calling of the 5' RACE reads with MiXCR, one entry per CDR3 protein. This sample has hundreds of thousands of distinct CDR3 sequences; roughly 22% occur once, and the top ten carry 12%. Sequenced material: PBMCs or a T cell subset sorted from them (not recorded which). The receptors were sampled from an adult woman who had mild COVID-19 (a few samples of this study predate the infection). Cell type and time point are not known. CDR3s include the opening cysteine and the closing phenylalanine or tryptophan. The D gene is left open where the match is weak. The size of a clone is reported for some rows only, either as once, few or many, or as a class for expanded clones.

>NA|NA|TRBV3-1|TRBJ1-1
CASSQGFMNTEAFF
TGTGCCAGCAGCCAAGGTTTCATGAACACTGAAGCTTTCTTT
>NA|NA|TRBV7-9|TRBJ1-2
CASRPTSLPLYGYTF
TGTGCCAGCAGACCGACGTCCCTTCCTCTCTATGGCTACACCTTC
>few|NA|TRBV6-2/TRBV6-3|TRBJ1-2
CASSAAGTLHGYTF
TGTGCCAGCAGTGCAGCCGGGACACTCCATGGCTACACCTTC
>few|TRBD2|TRBV20-1|TRBJ2-5
CSAASGLAGEWETQYF
TGCAGTGCCGCATCGGGACTAGCGGGGGAGTGGGAGACCCAGTACTTC
>NA|NA|TRBV30|TRBJ2-7
CAWTQGGYEQYF
TGTGCCTGGACTCAGGGGGGCTACGAGCAGTACTTC
>few|NA|TRBV28|TRBJ2-5
CASSSRSAQVLQETQYF
TGTGCCAGCAGTTCGCGGTCCGCCCAAGTACTACAAGAGACCCAGTACTTC
>NA|NA|TRBV5-1|TRBJ1-6
CASTFSDSENSPLHF
TGCGCCAGCACGTTTTCGGACAGCGAGAATTCACCCCTCCACTTT
>few|NA|TRBV7-8|TRBJ2-1
CASSSTGRENEQFF
TGTGCCAGCAGCTCTACTGGAAGGGAAAATGAGCAGTTCTTC
>NA|NA|TRBV6-2/TRBV6-3|TRBJ2-7
CASREVGFEQYF
TGTGCCAGCAGGGAAGTTGGGTTCGAGCAGTACTTC
>NA|TRBD1|TRBV9|TRBJ2-3
CASSVGDRGTDTQYF
TGTGCCAGCAGCGTAGGGGACAGGGGCACAGATACGCAGTATTTT
>few|TRBD2|TRBV7-8|TRBJ2-1
CASSLVIQERGNEQFF
TGTGCCAGCAGCTTAGTGATACAGGAGCGGGGCAATGAGCAGTTCTTC
>once|NA|TRBV30|TRBJ2-5
CAWINRVKETQYF
TGTGCCTGGATTAACAGGGTCAAAGAGACCCAGTACTTC
>NA|TRBD2|TRBV9|TRBJ2-5
CASSFSGLGLETQYF
TGTGCCAGCAGCTTTTCGGGACTAGGGTTAGAGACCCAGTACTTC